This TCR beta chain is from a study of blood T cell repertoires in COVID-19. The overall study: Italy, Spain and the United States were the sources of the convalescent and acute COVID-19 samples. The cDNA or gDNA used as material had been derived from T cells, B-cell-depleted T cells, or PBMCs.

In the authors' workflow: Amplification from reference gene primers served as the basis for estimated nucleated cell counts. TCRdb's table, derived via immunoSEQ multiplex PCR, lists solely in-frame clones and lacks some. That table is the source of V, J and clone size, and D and trimming were worked out from the DNA. The repertoire holds hundreds of thousands of clones, roughly 89% seen once, with roughly 3.5% in the top ten. After removal of 8 bases from V and 2 bases from J, the junction contained 5 bases not matched to a gene. Germline V gene lookup returns CDR1 WNHNN and CDR2 SYGVQD (reference sequence). This CDR3 has 14 residues.

The V call is TRBV10-1, the J call TRBJ2-4; 8 bases are shared with TRBD2. The sequenced sample consisted of peripheral blood. This sequence was found in a woman younger than 35 who had recovered from COVID-19. The CDR3 DNA sequence: TGCGCCAGCTGGCGGGAGGCTCCCAAAAACATTCAGTACTTC. It translates to CASWREAPKNIQYF.